This TCR beta chain emerged from a study of CD8+CD57+ T cells in acquired aplastic anemia. Study background: Across the sorted CD4+ and CD8+ cells, DNA amounts averaged approximately 3.1 ug. Where healthy donors were concerned, CD4+ cells averaged roughly 11 million reads. Whole-study findings and limits: Patients shared approximately 30 CD8+ CDR3 sequences with controls.

This clonotype has more than one count but fewer than ten. Antigen specificity is unknown. The germline V and J ends were trimmed by 1 base and 0 bases, with 7 bases remaining between them. Germline CDR1 and CDR2: DFQATT and SNEGSKA (reference sequence). The CDR3 is 14 amino acids. Profiling of TCR beta VDJ combinations and CDR3 sequences used genomic DNA as template. One entry per CDR3 protein, called by TCRdb with MiXCR from the reads. The sample has about 110,000 distinct CDR3 sequences; about half are singletons. The rearrangement uses TRBV20-1 and TRBJ2-1, with a weak D call TRBD2 (6 bases). The sequence was obtained from a human donor in good health, serving as a control. The sample was sorted CD4+, CD8+, or CD8+CD57+ T cells (not recorded which) from PBMCs. The CDR3 region has the DNA TGCAGTGCTAGAGTGCGGGGCTCCTACAATGAGCAGTTCTTC. Protein sequence: CSARVRGSYNEQFF.